This passage covers 25 T cell receptor beta chains from one sample sequenced in a study of shared clonotypes between healthy human individuals. Some clones are missing from TCRdb's copy, which holds only in-frame ones; the method was immunoSEQ multiplex PCR. The sample lists millions of clones, roughly 96% occurring once. Material for sequencing was naive CD4+ T cells sorted from blood. This sample's subset: CD45RA+ positively selected. The receptors come from a man between 18 and 35 years old in good health.

CDR3 in amino acids: CASSYSLRPNTEAFF. DNA for the CDR3: TGCGCCAGCAGCTATTCCTTAAGGCCTAACACTGAAGCTTTCTTT. The rearrangement uses TRBV5-1 and TRBJ1-1; D not resolved. V was trimmed by 3 bases and J by 2 bases, leaving 14 bases between them. This CDR3 has 15 amino acids. Germline V gives CDR1 SGHRS, CDR2 YFSETQ.

In its sample, this clone was seen a few times. The chain joins TRBV11-2 to TRBJ1-1; no reliable D call. Looked up from germline, CDR1 is SGHAT and CDR2 is FQNNGV. Trimming cost V 3 bases and J 11 bases, with 10 bases left between them. The CDR3 runs 11 residues. CDR3: CASSFSRRAFF. DNA of the CDR3: TGTGCCAGCAGCTTCTCCCGCCGGGCTTTCTTT.

The chain recombines TRBV2 with TRBJ1-1, with TRBD1 as a possible D gene (6 bases). V was pared by 7 bases and J by 5 bases, with 17 bases between. CDR1 is SNHLY, CDR2 FYNNEI, per germline. The CDR3 loop spans 14 amino acids. Written as DNA, the CDR3 is TGTGCCAGCACTGTTGGGACAATAGGGACTGAAGCTTTCTTT. Protein: CASTVGTIGTEAFF.

V is TRBV19 and J is TRBJ1-5; D is possibly TRBD1 (5 bases). Trimming shortened V by 5 bases and J by 6 bases, and 17 bases separated the two germline ends. The germline CDR1 and CDR2 sequences are LNHDA and SQIVND (reference sequence). The CDR3 totals 15 residues. CDR3 amino acids: CASSPQGRVGQPQHF. The CDR3 coding sequence is TGTGCCAGTAGTCCCCAGGGCAGGGTGGGTCAGCCCCAGCATTTT.

About this clone: The sample holds other DNA sequences that translate to the same CDR3. This chain connects TRBV7-9 to TRBJ1-2; D might be TRBD1 (5 bases). The CDR3 has 12 amino acids. Deletions cut 6 bases from V and 3 bases from J, with 8 bases between. Germline V gene sequence: CDR1 SEHNR, CDR2 FQNEAQ (reference sequence). In nucleotides, the CDR3 is TGTGCCAGCAGTCAGGGCGACTATGGCTACACCTTC. Translating it yields CASSQGDYGYTF. Variable domain in full (rest from reference TRBV7-9 and TRBJ1-2): DTGVSQNPRHKITKRGQNVTFRCDPISEHNRLYWYRQTLGQGPEFLTYFQNEAQLEKSRLLSDRFSAERPKGSFSTLEIQRTEQGDSAMYLCASSQGDYGYTFGSGTRLTVV.

As DNA, the CDR3 is TGTGCTAGTGGAAACTACTACGAGCAGTACTTC. This codes for CASGNYYEQYF. This chain connects TRBV12-5 to TRBJ2-7, with D hard to call. Between the trimmed V and J ends, which lost 6 bases and 3 bases, there was a span of 6 bases. Per germline, CDR1 LGHNT and CDR2 FRNRAP. This CDR3 region has 11 residues.

The chain employs TRBV9 and TRBJ1-4; 7 nucleotides match TRBD1. Trimming cost V 6 bases and J 4 bases; bases outside gene matches: 9. Per the germline V gene, CDR1 is SGDLS and CDR2 is YYNGEE. CDR3 size: 15 residues. Here the CDR3 reads CASNPGQGVNEKLFF. The CDR3 DNA is TGTGCCAGCAACCCAGGCCAGGGGGTTAATGAAAAACTGTTTTTT.

The rearrangement links TRBV4-1 to TRBJ1-5, with unresolved D. Germline V gives CDR1 MGHRA, CDR2 YSYEKL. The CDR3 extends over 15 amino acids. Trimming took off 2 bases at V and 8 bases at J, with 16 bases between the two ends. DNA of the CDR3: TGCGCCAGCAGCCAAACCGGAGCAGCTCGGGAGCCCCAGCATTTT. Protein sequence: CASSQTGAAREPQHF.

V is TRBV2 and J is TRBJ1-6, with 8 bases matching TRBD1. This CDR3 comprises 17 residues. The V gene's germline CDR1 is SNHLY and CDR2 FYNNEI. Trimming removed 7 bases from V and 0 bases from J; junction bases left unmatched: 8. The CDR3 DNA sequence: TGTGCCAGCATAGGGCAGGGGGCTAGCTCCTATAATTCACCCCTCCACTTT. Amino acids: CASIGQGASSYNSPLHF.

Comment on this clone: At one end the junction does not follow the germline gene, possibly because of a read error. Other nucleotide sequences in the sample specify the same CDR3. CDR3: CALERYNEQFF. The CDR3 nucleotides read TGTGCCCTGGAGCGCTACAATGAACAGTTCTTC. The chain is built from TRBV30 and TRBJ2-1; D is unclear. The CDR3 loop spans 11 amino acids. Looked up from germline, CDR1 is GTSNPN and CDR2 is SVGIG (reference sequence). Full variable domain (missing parts from reference TRBV30 and TRBJ2-1): SQTIHQWPATLVQPVGSPLSLECTVEGTSNPNLYWYRQAAGRGLQLLFYSVGIGQISSEVPQNLSASRPQDRQFILSSKKLLLSDSGFYLCALERYNEQFFGPGTRLTVL.

This chain uses TRBV7-3 with TRBJ2-5; possibly TRBD2 for D (6 bases). From germline, CDR1 is SGHTA and CDR2 FQGTGA. The length of the CDR3 is 15 residues. The ends were cut back, 3 bases at V and 4 bases at J, with 15 bases in the middle. The CDR3 DNA reads as TGTGCCAGCAGCTTCAACGCGGGAACTCCAGAGACCCAGTACTTC. Amino acids: CASSFNAGTPETQYF.

This clone appeared a few times. Additional DNA sequences in this sample encode the identical CDR3. CDR3 sequence reads: CASGTGSTDTQYF. The DNA for the CDR3 is TGCGCCAGCGGGACGGGATCGACAGATACGCAGTATTTT. This chain uses TRBV5-1 with TRBJ2-3; D possibly uses TRBD1 or TRBD2 (5 bases each). Germline assignment: CDR1 SGHRS and CDR2 YFSETQ. Trimming removed 7 bases from V and 3 bases from J, with 12 bases in between. CDR3 length: 13 amino acids.

Worth noting for this clone: Other DNA variants within this sample encode the same CDR3. In DNA form, the CDR3 reads TGTGCCAGCAGTTCTTCCGGGACGGGTGGCTACGAGCAGTACTTC. Its translation is CASSSSGTGGYEQYF. The genes are TRBV28 and TRBJ2-7; tentatively, D is TRBD1 or TRBD2 (5 bases each). Germline V gives CDR1 MDHEN, CDR2 SYDVKM. V was trimmed by 4 bases and J by 3 bases, leaving 16 bases between them. This CDR3 contains 15 residues.

This rearrangement joins TRBV5-6 to TRBJ1-1; TRBD1 matches 8 bases. This CDR3 has 14 residues. Germline V lookup: CDR1 SGHDT, CDR2 YYEEEE. V dropped 4 bases and J dropped 4; count of bases not matched to a gene: 6. CDR3 in amino acids: CASSTQGVRTEAFF. In nucleotides, the CDR3 is TGTGCCAGCAGCACACAGGGGGTCCGCACTGAAGCTTTCTTT. Supplemented by reference TRBV5-6 and TRBJ1-1, the full variable domain reads DAGVTQSPTHLIKTRGQQVTLRCSPKSGHDTVSWYQQALGQGPQFIFQYYEEEERQRGNFPDRFSGHQFPNYSSELNVNALLLGDSALYLCASSTQGVRTEAFFGQGTRLTVV.

In this sample, this clone turned up once. The gene calls are TRBV7-2 and TRBJ2-1, with D maybe TRBD1 (5 bases). The CDR3 spans 14 residues. Trimming left V 5 bases short and J 4 bases short, with 12 bases between. The germline gives CDR1 SGHTA, CDR2 FQGNSA. The CDR3 DNA reads TGTGCCAGCAGCCAGATGACAGTTTACAATGAGCAGTTCTTC. It specifies CASSQMTVYNEQFF.

V gene TRBV18 combines with J gene TRBJ1-2; no clear D. This CDR3 is built from 15 residues. The germline V gene encodes CDR1 KGHSH and CDR2 LQKENI. Deletions cut 3 bases from V and 3 bases from J, with 14 bases between. This CDR3 is CASSPLAGSDYGYTF. The CDR3 region has the DNA TGTGCCAGCTCACCGTTAGCTGGGAGTGACTATGGCTACACCTTC.

The rearrangement uses TRBV5-1 and TRBJ2-4; 10 bases are a match to TRBD1. The germline CDR1 and CDR2 sequences are SGHRS and YFSETQ. The CDR3 consists of 15 residues. The V segment lost 3 bases and the J segment 7 bases; nucleotides outside the gene matches: 7. CDR3 in amino acids: CASSSTGTGENIQYF. CDR3 nucleotide sequence: TGCGCCAGCAGCTCCACCGGGACAGGGGAGAACATTCAGTACTTC.

On this clone itself: Relative to the germline gene, one junction end is altered; a read error may explain this. The gene calls are TRBV7-7 and TRBJ2-3, with unresolved D. The CDR3 is 13 residues long. Germline assignment: CDR1 SSHAT and CDR2 FNYEAQ (reference sequence). CDR3 DNA sequence: TGTGCTAGCAGCTTATCGACGACCCATACGCAGTATTTT. This gives the protein CASSLSTTHTQYF.

V gene TRBV6-5 combines with J gene TRBJ2-1, with 7 bases matching TRBD1. Looked up from germline, CDR1 is MNHEY and CDR2 is SVGAGI. The CDR3 has 13 amino acids. Germline trimming cut 6 bases from V and 12 bases from J; bases unmatched to any gene: 11. CDR3 sequence reads: CASSSQQGLGQFF. The CDR3 bases are TGTGCCAGCAGCTCCCAACAGGGGCTTGGGCAGTTCTTC.

This chain joins TRBV7-2 and TRBJ2-1; D unresolved. Trimming cost V 0 bases and J 6 bases, with 9 bases left between them. CDR1 is SGHTA and CDR2 is FQGNSA in the germline V gene. The CDR3 extends over 14 amino acids. Written as DNA, the CDR3 is TGTGCCAGCAGCTTAGCGGATGTGGTCAATGAGCAGTTCTTC. Translated, it gives CASSLADVVNEQFF.

This clone was seen just once. CDR3 residues: CASSTYHKNYGYTF. As DNA, the CDR3 is TGTGCCAGTAGTACATATCATAAGAACTATGGCTACACCTTC. The chain joins TRBV19 to TRBJ1-2; D not resolved. The CDR3 sequence is 14 residues long. V shed 4 bases and J shed 2 bases, with 11 bases lying between them. Per the germline V gene, CDR1 is LNHDA and CDR2 is SQIVND (reference sequence). The whole variable domain, remainder taken from reference TRBV19 and TRBJ1-2, is DGGITQSPKYLFRKEGQNVTLSCEQNLNHDAMYWYRQDPGQGLRLIYYSQIVNDFQKGDIAEGYSVSREKKESFPLTVTSAQKNPTAFYLCASSTYHKNYGYTFGSGTRLTVV.

V is TRBV20-1 and J is TRBJ1-1; D gene unclear. CDR3 length equals 9 residues. Germline CDR1 and CDR2: DFQATT and SNEGSKA (reference sequence). The germline V and J ends were trimmed by 2 bases and 8 bases, with 3 bases remaining between them. The CDR3 DNA reads TGCAGTGCTAGACAGGAAGCTTTCTTT. This codes for CSARQEAFF.

Turning to this clone: Other DNA sequences in this specimen translate into the identical CDR3. The gene calls are TRBV18 and TRBJ2-3, with D tentatively TRBD1 (7 bases). The V and J ends lost 3 bases and 2 bases respectively, with 12 bases between them. The germline CDR1 and CDR2 sequences are KGHSH and LQKENI. This CDR3 contains 15 residues. The CDR3 bases are TGTGCCAGCTCACCTCCAGGGGGGACCACAGATACGCAGTATTTT. Protein: CASSPPGGTTDTQYF.

The gene calls are TRBV27 and TRBJ2-7, with 8 bases that match TRBD1. Unmatched junction bases numbered 12, after V lost 5 bases and J lost 6 bases. The CDR3 covers 15 residues. The germline V gene has CDR1 MNHEY and CDR2 SMNVEV (reference sequence). As DNA, the CDR3 is TGTGCCAGCAGTACCGGACAGGGTCGTATAAGCGAGCAGTACTTC. Protein sequence: CASSTGQGRISEQYF.

The V and J genes are TRBV18 and TRBJ1-6; possible D gene TRBD1, 5 bases. This CDR3 comprises 14 residues. The V gene's germline CDR1 is KGHSH and CDR2 LQKENI. Trimming took off 6 bases at V and 6 bases at J, with 12 bases between the two ends. CDR3 bases: TGTGCCAGCTCCTTGACAGAACGTAATTCACCCCTCCACTTT. This sequence encodes CASSLTERNSPLHF.